The present T cell receptor beta chain was sequenced within a study of blood T cell repertoires in COVID-19 (TCRdb year 2020). The study in broad terms: Collaborator samples came from the United States, Italy and Spain and covered acute and convalescent phases of COVID-19. HLA class I and class II types, where available, came from metadata supplied by the sample provider rather than from assay-based typing. Samples were obtained from the ongoing ImmuneRACE study (first 160 participants) and from over 1,000 subjects provided by 6 global collaborators. The repertoires were made available in a free public database intended to serve as a resource for research on the immune response to SARS-CoV-2. Deeply sampled blood TCRbeta repertoires from subjects exposed to, actively infected with, or recovered from COVID-19 were included in the dataset. The material from the prospective study consisted of cDNA or gDNA derived from T cells, B-cell-depleted T cells, or PBMCs. Nearly every sample came with metadata listing a de-identified subject ID, COVID-19 status, age in years and sex. Results the study describes overall, beyond this receptor: The quantity of clinical and demographic metadata differed by source and by participant and was supplied without curation.

Whole blood was collected in K2EDTA tubes by collaborating institutions according to the institutions' own protocols. Collaborator samples were shipped for TCRbeta analysis as frozen whole blood, isolated PBMCs, or DNA extracted from either sample type. The CDR3 covers 15 residues, taking in both the cysteine and the phenylalanine. Here the CDR3 DNA is all that survives: 45 bases in frame from base 1. The germline V gene gives CDR1 as MNHEY and CDR2 as SVGAGI. Deletion took 6 bases off V and 4 bases off J, with a span of 15 bases between the germline ends. TCRbeta CDR3 regions were amplified from genomic DNA by means of the immunoSEQ Assay, a bias-controlled multiplex PCR. Concerning the study's data processing: Nucleated cell counts per sample were estimated from amplification of reference gene primers within the assay. To quantify the absolute abundance of each unique TCRbeta CDR3 rearrangement, sequence reads were collapsed and filtered. For each sample, productive Simpson clonality was calculated as the square root of Simpson's diversity index over productive rearrangements. TCRdb took over this immuneACCESS table, retaining in-frame rearrangements with V and J assigned. Such tables are incomplete; in checked studies, under half of the missing clones stem from an unresolved V gene, and the remainder is unexplained. V, J and clone size were drawn from that table, and D and trimming were deduced from the DNA. This sample has 350,000 to 550,000 clones in its table, and around 89% of those were observed once. The ten largest clones capture 4% to 5.5% of the sample.

As regards this clone: The clone's antigen remains unknown. No much larger clonotype is one base removed from it; base qualities were not supplied.

Here the chain combines TRBV6-5 and TRBJ2-2; a weak D assignment points to TRBD1 (6 bases agree). The sample comprised peripheral blood. The origin of this receptor is a woman aged 30 to 39 with acute or convalescent COVID-19. The CDR3 protein is CASRAQGAATGELFF. The nucleotide sequence is given as TGTGCCAGCAGGGCACAGGGAGCGGCCACCGGGGAGCTGTTTTTT.